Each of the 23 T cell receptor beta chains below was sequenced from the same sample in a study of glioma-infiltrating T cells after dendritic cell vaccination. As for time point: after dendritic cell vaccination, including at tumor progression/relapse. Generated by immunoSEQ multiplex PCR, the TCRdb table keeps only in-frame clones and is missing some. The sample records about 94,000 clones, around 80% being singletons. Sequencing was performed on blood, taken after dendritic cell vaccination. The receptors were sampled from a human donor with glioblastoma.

The CDR3 spells CASEGLGSGNTIYF. The CDR3 DNA sequence: TGTGCCAGCGAGGGACTAGGCTCTGGAAACACCATATATTTT. The chain employs TRBV28 and TRBJ1-3, with D perhaps TRBD1 (5 bases). The CDR3 has 14 amino acids. Per germline, CDR1 MDHEN and CDR2 SYDVKM. Trimming left V 8 bases short and J 0 bases short, with 11 bases between.

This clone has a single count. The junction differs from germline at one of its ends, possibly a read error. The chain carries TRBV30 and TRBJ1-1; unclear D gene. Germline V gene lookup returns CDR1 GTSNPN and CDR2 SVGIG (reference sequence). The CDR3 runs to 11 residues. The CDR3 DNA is TGTGCCTGGAGTGTACCCCATGGCACCACCTTT. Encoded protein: CAWSVPHGTTF. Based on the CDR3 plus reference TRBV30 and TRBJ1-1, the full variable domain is SQTIHQWPATLVQPVGSPLSLECTVEGTSNPNLYWYRQAAGRGLQLLFYSVGIGQISSEVPQNLSASRPQDRQFILSSKKLLLSDSGFYLCAWSVPHGTTFGQGTRLTVV.

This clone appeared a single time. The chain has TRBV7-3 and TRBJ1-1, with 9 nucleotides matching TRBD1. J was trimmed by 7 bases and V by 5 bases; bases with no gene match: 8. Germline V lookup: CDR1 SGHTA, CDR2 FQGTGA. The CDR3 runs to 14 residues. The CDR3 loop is CASSQGTGISEAFF. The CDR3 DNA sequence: TGTGCCAGCAGCCAAGGGACAGGGATAAGTGAAGCTTTCTTT. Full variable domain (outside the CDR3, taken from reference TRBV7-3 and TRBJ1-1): GAGVSQTPSNKVTEKGKYVELRCDPISGHTALYWYRQSLGQGPEFLIYFQGTGAADDSGLPNDRFFAVRPEGSVSTLKIQRTERGDSAVYLCASSQGTGISEAFFGQGTRLTVV.

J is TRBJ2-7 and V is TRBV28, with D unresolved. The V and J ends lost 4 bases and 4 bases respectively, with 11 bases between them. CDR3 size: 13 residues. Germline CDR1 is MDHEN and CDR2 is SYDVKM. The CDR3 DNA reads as TGTGCCAGCAGTTCCCTCCCGGTGTACGAGCAGTACTTC. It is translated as CASSSLPVYEQYF.

The CDR3 spells CSALFLNEQFF. CDR3 nucleotides: TGCAGCGCTTTATTTCTGAATGAGCAGTTCTTC. The chain carries TRBV29-1 and TRBJ2-1, with D uncertain. Germline V gene data show CDR1 as SQVTM and CDR2 as ANQGSEA. The CDR3 has 11 residues. V shed 7 bases and J shed 7 bases, with 11 bases lying between them.

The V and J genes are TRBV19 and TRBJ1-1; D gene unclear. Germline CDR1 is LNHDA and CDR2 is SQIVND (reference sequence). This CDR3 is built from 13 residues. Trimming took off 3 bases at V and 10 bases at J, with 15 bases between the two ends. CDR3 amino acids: CASSIGAGGIAFF. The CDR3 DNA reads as TGTGCCAGTAGTATCGGTGCGGGAGGAATAGCTTTCTTT.

The CDR3 DNA reads as TGTGCCAGCAGCGTAGGAAGGGGTGTATGGTATGGCTACACCTTC. Its protein is CASSVGRGVWYGYTF. The chain has TRBV9 and TRBJ1-2; D may be TRBD1 (5 bases). Trimming stripped 0 bases from V and 5 bases from J, with 14 bases between. CDR1 is SGDLS and CDR2 is YYNGEE in the germline V gene. CDR3 size: 15 residues.

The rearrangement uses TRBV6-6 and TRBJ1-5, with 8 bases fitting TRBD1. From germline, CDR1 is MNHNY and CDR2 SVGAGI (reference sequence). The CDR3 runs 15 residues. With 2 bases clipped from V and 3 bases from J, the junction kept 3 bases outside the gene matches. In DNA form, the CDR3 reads TGTGCCAGCAGTTACCAGGGGGCAAACAATCAGCCCCAGCATTTT. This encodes CASSYQGANNQPQHF.

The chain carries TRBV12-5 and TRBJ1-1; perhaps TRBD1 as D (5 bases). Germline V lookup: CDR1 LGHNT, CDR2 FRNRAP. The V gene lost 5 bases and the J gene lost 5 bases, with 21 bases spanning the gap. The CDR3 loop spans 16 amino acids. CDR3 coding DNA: TGTGCTAGTGGTCTAACTGTGGCAGGGCCGTTGACTGAAGCTTTCTTT. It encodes CASGLTVAGPLTEAFF.

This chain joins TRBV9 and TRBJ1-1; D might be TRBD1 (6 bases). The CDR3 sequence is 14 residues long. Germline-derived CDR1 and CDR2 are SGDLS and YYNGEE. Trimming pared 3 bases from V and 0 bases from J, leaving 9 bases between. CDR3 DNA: TGTGCCAGCAGCGGGACAGCGATGAACACTGAAGCTTTCTTT. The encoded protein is CASSGTAMNTEAFF.

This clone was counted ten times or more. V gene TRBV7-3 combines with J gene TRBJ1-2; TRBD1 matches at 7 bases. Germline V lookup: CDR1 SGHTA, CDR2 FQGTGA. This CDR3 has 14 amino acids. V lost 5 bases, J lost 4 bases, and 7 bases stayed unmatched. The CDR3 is CASSRPGTAYGYTF. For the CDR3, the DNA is TGTGCCAGCAGCCGCCCCGGGACAGCCTATGGCTACACCTTC.

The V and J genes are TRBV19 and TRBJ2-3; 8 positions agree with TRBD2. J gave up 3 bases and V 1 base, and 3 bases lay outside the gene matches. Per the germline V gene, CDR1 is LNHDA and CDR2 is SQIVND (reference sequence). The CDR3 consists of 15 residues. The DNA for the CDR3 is TGTGCCAGTAGTATAGCCGGCGGGGGGACAGATACGCAGTATTTT. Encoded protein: CASSIAGGGTDTQYF.

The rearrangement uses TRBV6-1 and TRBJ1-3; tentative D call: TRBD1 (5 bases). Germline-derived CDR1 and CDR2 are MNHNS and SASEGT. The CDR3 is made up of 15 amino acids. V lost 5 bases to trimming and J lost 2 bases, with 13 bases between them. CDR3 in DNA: TGTGCCAGCAGTCTGCAGGGTTTTCCTGGAAACACCATATATTTT. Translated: CASSLQGFPGNTIYF.

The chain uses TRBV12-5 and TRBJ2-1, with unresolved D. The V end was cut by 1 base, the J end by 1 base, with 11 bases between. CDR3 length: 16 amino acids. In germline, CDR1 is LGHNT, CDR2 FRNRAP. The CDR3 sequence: CASGLARGPSYNEQFF. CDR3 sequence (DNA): TGTGCTAGTGGTTTGGCCCGAGGTCCTTCCTACAATGAGCAGTTCTTC.

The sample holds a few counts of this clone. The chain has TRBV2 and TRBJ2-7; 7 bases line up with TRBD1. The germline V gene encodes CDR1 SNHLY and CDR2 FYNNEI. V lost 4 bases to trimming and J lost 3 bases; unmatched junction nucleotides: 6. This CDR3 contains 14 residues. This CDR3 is CASSAGQKLYEQYF. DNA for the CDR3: TGTGCCAGCAGTGCGGGACAGAAACTCTACGAGCAGTACTTC. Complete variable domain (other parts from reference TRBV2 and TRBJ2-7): EPEVTQTPSHQVTQMGQEVILRCVPISNHLYFYWYRQILGQKVEFLVSFYNNEISEKSEIFDDQFSVERPDGSNFTLKIRSTKLEDSAMYFCASSAGQKLYEQYFGPGTRLTVT.

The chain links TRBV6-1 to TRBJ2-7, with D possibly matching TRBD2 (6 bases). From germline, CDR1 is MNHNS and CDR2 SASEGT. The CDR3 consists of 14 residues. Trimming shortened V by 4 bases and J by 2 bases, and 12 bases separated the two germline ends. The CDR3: CASSVGRGAYEQYF. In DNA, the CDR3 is TGTGCCAGCAGTGTGGGTCGCGGGGCCTACGAGCAGTACTTC.

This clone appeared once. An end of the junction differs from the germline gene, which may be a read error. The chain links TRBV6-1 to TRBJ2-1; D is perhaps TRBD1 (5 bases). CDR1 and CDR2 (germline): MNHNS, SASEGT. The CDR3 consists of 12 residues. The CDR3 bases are TGTGCCAGCATGGGGCCCCCGGACCTTCGGATCTTC. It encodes CASMGPPDLRIF.

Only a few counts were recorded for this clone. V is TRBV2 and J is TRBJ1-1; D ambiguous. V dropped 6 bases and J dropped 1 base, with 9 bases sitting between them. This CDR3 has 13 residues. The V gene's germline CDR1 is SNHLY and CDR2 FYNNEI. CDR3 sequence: CASRTFGNTEAFF. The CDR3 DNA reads TGTGCCAGCAGGACATTCGGGAACACTGAAGCTTTCTTT.

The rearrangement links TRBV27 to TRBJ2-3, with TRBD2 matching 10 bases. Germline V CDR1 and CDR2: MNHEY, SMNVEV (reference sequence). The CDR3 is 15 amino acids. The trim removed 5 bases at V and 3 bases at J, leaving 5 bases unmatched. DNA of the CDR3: TGTGCCAGCAGTCCCCAACTAGCGGGAACAGATACGCAGTATTTT. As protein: CASSPQLAGTDTQYF.

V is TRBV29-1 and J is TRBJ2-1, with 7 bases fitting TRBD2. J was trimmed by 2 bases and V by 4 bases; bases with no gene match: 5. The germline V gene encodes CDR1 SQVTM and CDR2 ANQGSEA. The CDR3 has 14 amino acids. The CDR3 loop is CSVVEGLTYNEQFF. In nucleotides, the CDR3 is TGCAGCGTTGTTGAGGGACTAACCTACAATGAGCAGTTCTTC.

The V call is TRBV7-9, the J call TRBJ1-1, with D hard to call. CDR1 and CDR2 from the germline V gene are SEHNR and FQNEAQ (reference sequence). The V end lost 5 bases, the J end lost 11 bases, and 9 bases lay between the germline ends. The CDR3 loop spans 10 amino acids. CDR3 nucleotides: TGTGCCAGCAGCGGAGATGGGGCTTTCTTT. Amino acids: CASSGDGAFF.

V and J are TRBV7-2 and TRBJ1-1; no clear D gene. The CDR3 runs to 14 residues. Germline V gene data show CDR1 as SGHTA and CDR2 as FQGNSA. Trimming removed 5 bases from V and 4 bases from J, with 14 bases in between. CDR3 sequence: CASSTPAVTTEAFF. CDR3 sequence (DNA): TGTGCCAGCAGCACACCCGCGGTTACCACTGAAGCTTTCTTT.

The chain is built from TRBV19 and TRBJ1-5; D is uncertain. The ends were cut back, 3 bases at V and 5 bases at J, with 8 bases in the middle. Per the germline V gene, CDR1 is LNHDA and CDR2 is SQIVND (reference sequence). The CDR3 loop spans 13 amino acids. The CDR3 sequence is CASSMWHDQPQHF. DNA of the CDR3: TGTGCCAGTAGTATGTGGCATGATCAGCCCCAGCATTTT.